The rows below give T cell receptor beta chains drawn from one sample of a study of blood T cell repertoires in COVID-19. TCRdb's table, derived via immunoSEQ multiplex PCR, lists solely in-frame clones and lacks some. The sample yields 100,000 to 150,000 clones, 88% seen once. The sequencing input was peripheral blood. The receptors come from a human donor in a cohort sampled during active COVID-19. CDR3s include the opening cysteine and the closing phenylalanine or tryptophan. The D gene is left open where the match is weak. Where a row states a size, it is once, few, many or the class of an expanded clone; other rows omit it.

cdr3_nt: TGTGCCAGCAGTAGCCGCACTGAAGCTTTCTTT
cdr3_aa: CASSSRTEAFF
j_call: TRBJ1-1
clone_size: -
d_call: -
v_call: TRBV6-2/TRBV6-3

cdr3_nt: TGTGCCAGCAGAGCGGACAGGGGCGAGCAGTACTTC
cdr3_aa: CASRADRGEQYF
j_call: TRBJ2-7
clone_size: -
d_call: TRBD1
v_call: TRBV2

cdr3_nt: TGTGCCAGCAGCCCCAGAGCCGGGAGTAGCGGGAGTAATGAGCAGTTCTTC
cdr3_aa: CASSPRAGSSGSNEQFF
j_call: TRBJ2-1
clone_size: once
d_call: TRBD2
v_call: TRBV4-2

cdr3_nt: TGCGCCAGCAGCCCCACCGCTAGCGGGACTCGTTCCTACGAGCAGTACTTC
cdr3_aa: CASSPTASGTRSYEQYF
j_call: TRBJ2-7
clone_size: -
d_call: TRBD2
v_call: TRBV4-1

cdr3_nt: TGCGCCAGCAGCCACTCTAGCGGGAGGTACAATGAGCAGTTCTTC
cdr3_aa: CASSHSSGRYNEQFF
j_call: TRBJ2-1
clone_size: -
d_call: TRBD2
v_call: TRBV4-1

cdr3_nt: TGTGCCAGCAGCTTAGCTAGCGGGAGGTCTGGCACCTACAATGAGCAGTTCTTC
cdr3_aa: CASSLASGRSGTYNEQFF
j_call: TRBJ2-1
clone_size: -
d_call: TRBD2
v_call: TRBV7-2

cdr3_nt: TGTGCCAGCAGCCCCCTTGGGGGAGGGTGGGTCGAGCAGTACTTC
cdr3_aa: CASSPLGGGWVEQYF
j_call: TRBJ2-7
clone_size: -
d_call: TRBD2
v_call: TRBV3-1/TRBV3-2

cdr3_nt: TGTGCCAGTACCCGGGCAGGGGGCTATGGCTACACCTTC
cdr3_aa: CASTRAGGYGYTF
j_call: TRBJ1-2
clone_size: -
d_call: TRBD1
v_call: TRBV19

cdr3_nt: TGCGCCAGCAGCCAGGGGAGACTATACGAGCAGTACTTC
cdr3_aa: CASSQGRLYEQYF
j_call: TRBJ2-7
clone_size: once
d_call: -
v_call: TRBV4-1

cdr3_nt: TGTGCCAGCAGCCAGGATTGGGACAGGGGGTTGGAGACCCAGTACTTC
cdr3_aa: CASSQDWDRGLETQYF
j_call: TRBJ2-5
clone_size: once
d_call: TRBD1
v_call: TRBV3-1/TRBV3-2

cdr3_nt: TGTGCCAGCAGTGGGACTAGCGGGAGCAATGAGCAGTTCTTC
cdr3_aa: CASSGTSGSNEQFF
j_call: TRBJ2-1
clone_size: many
d_call: TRBD2
v_call: TRBV6-4

cdr3_nt: TGTGCCAGCAGCTTAGCCGAGGGGACAGTCTCCTACGAGCAGTACTTC
cdr3_aa: CASSLAEGTVSYEQYF
j_call: TRBJ2-7
clone_size: -
d_call: TRBD1
v_call: TRBV7-9

cdr3_nt: TGTGCCAGCGGATACAGACCTAATGAAAAACTGTTTTTT
cdr3_aa: CASGYRPNEKLFF
j_call: TRBJ1-4
clone_size: -
d_call: -
v_call: TRBV28

cdr3_nt: TGTGCCAGCAGCCGTCGGCCGACAGAAAATGAAAAACTGTTTTTT
cdr3_aa: CASSRRPTENEKLFF
j_call: TRBJ1-4
clone_size: few
d_call: -
v_call: TRBV5-5

cdr3_nt: TGCGCCAGCAGGAAGGGACTAGCGGGGATAGGGGCAGATACGCAGTATTTT
cdr3_aa: CASRKGLAGIGADTQYF
j_call: TRBJ2-3
clone_size: -
d_call: TRBD2
v_call: TRBV5-1

cdr3_nt: TGTGCCAGCCCTAGGGGGCAGGACAATCAGCCCCAGCATTTT
cdr3_aa: CASPRGQDNQPQHF
j_call: TRBJ1-5
clone_size: -
d_call: TRBD1
v_call: TRBV25-1

cdr3_nt: TGTGCCAGCAGCTCGGGGGGGACCCAGTACTTC
cdr3_aa: CASSSGGTQYF
j_call: TRBJ2-5
clone_size: once
d_call: TRBD2
v_call: TRBV11-2

cdr3_nt: TGTGCCAGCAGCTTGTTAGCGGGAGCGCGGGAGACCCAGTACTTC
cdr3_aa: CASSLLAGARETQYF
j_call: TRBJ2-5
clone_size: -
d_call: TRBD2
v_call: TRBV11-2

cdr3_nt: TGTGCCAGTAGTATGGCAAACAGGGAAAAGTGCGAGCAGTACTTC
cdr3_aa: CASSMANREKCEQYF
j_call: TRBJ2-7
clone_size: -
d_call: -
v_call: TRBV19

cdr3_nt: TGTGCCAGCAGCCAAGATGTAGGCGGGTCCTACAATGAGCAGTTCTTC
cdr3_aa: CASSQDVGGSYNEQFF
j_call: TRBJ2-1
clone_size: -
d_call: -
v_call: TRBV14

cdr3_nt: TGTGCCAGCAGCCAAGCAAAATTAGCGGCCCCCGCAGATACGCAGTATTTT
cdr3_aa: CASSQAKLAAPADTQYF
j_call: TRBJ2-3
clone_size: -
d_call: -
v_call: TRBV3-1/TRBV3-2

cdr3_nt: TGCAGCGTCCGAACAGGGGCGGGGAATGAGCAGTTCTTC
cdr3_aa: CSVRTGAGNEQFF
j_call: TRBJ2-1
clone_size: -
d_call: -
v_call: TRBV29-1

cdr3_nt: TGTGCCAGCAGCCAAACCCTAGCGGGGGGAAGCACAGATACGCAGTATTTT
cdr3_aa: CASSQTLAGGSTDTQYF
j_call: TRBJ2-3
clone_size: -
d_call: TRBD2
v_call: TRBV4-2

cdr3_nt: TGTGCCTGGAGTGTCGAGCGGCTCCTCGAGCAGTACTTC
cdr3_aa: CAWSVERLLEQYF
j_call: TRBJ2-7
clone_size: -
d_call: -
v_call: TRBV30

cdr3_nt: TGTGCCAGCAGCCAAGAGGACACGGATCACACTGAAGCTTTCTTT
cdr3_aa: CASSQEDTDHTEAFF
j_call: TRBJ1-1
clone_size: -
d_call: -
v_call: TRBV5-8

cdr3_nt: TGTGCCAGTAGTATGCGCGACAGAAATTCACCCCTCCACTTT
cdr3_aa: CASSMRDRNSPLHF
j_call: TRBJ1-6
clone_size: -
d_call: -
v_call: TRBV19

cdr3_nt: TGTGCCAGCAGTACCGGGACTAGCGGGAGGTCCTACGAGCAGTACTTC
cdr3_aa: CASSTGTSGRSYEQYF
j_call: TRBJ2-7
clone_size: -
d_call: TRBD2
v_call: TRBV6-2/TRBV6-3

cdr3_nt: TGTGCCAGCAGTTTAGGGGGAAATTCACCCCTCCACTTT
cdr3_aa: CASSLGGNSPLHF
j_call: TRBJ1-6
clone_size: -
d_call: -
v_call: TRBV6-5

cdr3_nt: TGTGCCAGCAGGGGGGACAGGGAGAACTATGGCTACACCTTC
cdr3_aa: CASRGDRENYGYTF
j_call: TRBJ1-2
clone_size: -
d_call: TRBD1
v_call: TRBV3-1/TRBV3-2

cdr3_nt: TGTGCCAGCAGCCGCCGGGACAACCTAAACACCATATATTTT
cdr3_aa: CASSRRDNLNTIYF
j_call: TRBJ1-3
clone_size: -
d_call: -
v_call: TRBV16

cdr3_nt: TGTGCCAGCAGCACGACTAGCTTGAACACCGGGGAGCTGTTTTTT
cdr3_aa: CASSTTSLNTGELFF
j_call: TRBJ2-2
clone_size: -
d_call: TRBD2
v_call: TRBV7-2

cdr3_nt: TGTGCCAGCAGTCTTCCGGGACAGGGGTTTCTCGAGCAGTACTTC
cdr3_aa: CASSLPGQGFLEQYF
j_call: TRBJ2-7
clone_size: -
d_call: TRBD1
v_call: TRBV5-6

cdr3_nt: TGCGCCAGCAGCTTGGTGGCCACCAACTATGGCTACACCTTC
cdr3_aa: CASSLVATNYGYTF
j_call: TRBJ1-2
clone_size: -
d_call: -
v_call: TRBV5-1